The following is a T cell receptor (beta chain) sequence with its context. What it binds is not known. By quantitative 5'-RACE with molecular barcodes, the TCR beta libraries were made. TCRdb re-called the 5' RACE reads with MiXCR, one entry per CDR3 protein. The top ten hold approximately 4.3% of the sample, which has around 180,000 distinct CDR3 sequences, about 20% seen once. The data were taken from a study of CD8 T cells in ankylosing spondylitis. Broader study findings: Disease-associated clones were reportedly significantly overrepresented in matched ankylosing spondylitis synovial fluid. Relatively rare in peripheral blood, disease-linked clones were also CD8+. Typical of ankylosing spondylitis blood, it appeared, was a TCR beta motif of under 10 highly homologous variants.

CDR1 is LGHNA, CDR2 YNFKEQ, per germline. The junction had 15 bases not matched to a gene; V was cut back by 4 bases and J by 2 bases. There are 20 residues in the CDR3. The sequence was obtained from a male donor under 35 with ankylosing spondylitis or in good health (not recorded which). V gene TRBV4-2 combines with J gene TRBJ2-6; the match to TRBD1 covers 9 bases. The specimen was blood, either unsorted or a sorted T cell fraction (not recorded which). DNA for the CDR3: TGTGCCAGCAGCCCCCGTGCGGCTACAGGGGGCGGAACTGGGGCCAACGTCCTGACTTTC. It codes for CASSPRAATGGGTGANVLTF.